Below, 5 T cell receptor beta chains from the same sample are listed, as sequenced in a study of shared clonotypes between healthy human individuals. The table came from immunoSEQ multiplex PCR; TCRdb's copy has only in-frame clones and leaves some out. The profile shows about 2.4 million clones, approximately 93% of them singletons. Specimen: naive CD4+ T cells from PBMCs. Subset: CD45RA+ positively selected. The receptors stem from a young man in good health. Some clones in this sample may be carry-over from other donors' samples.

A note on this clone: The junction differs from germline at one of its ends, possibly a read error. Other DNA sequences from this sample encode an identical CDR3 as well. The gene calls are TRBV2 and TRBJ2-3; no firm D call. The CDR3 runs 12 residues. Germline-derived CDR1 and CDR2 are SNHLY and FYNNEI. Written as DNA, the CDR3 is TGTGCCAGCAGGGAAGACACAGATACGCAGTATTTT. This codes for CASREDTDTQYF.

This chain links TRBV21-1 with TRBJ2-1; whether TRBD2, the table's D call, matches the DNA was not checked. TRBV21-1 is annotated as a pseudogene. This CDR3 region has 16 residues. Written as DNA, the CDR3 is TGTGCCAGCAGCAAAGTTGAGCGGGAGGCCTACAATGAGCAGTTCTTC. It yields the protein CASSKVEREAYNEQFF.

The chain employs TRBV4-1 and TRBJ2-4; D unclear. Per germline, CDR1 MGHRA and CDR2 YSYEKL. Between the trimmed V and J ends, which lost 1 base and 1 base, there was a span of 14 bases. The CDR3 extends over 17 amino acids. The CDR3 DNA reads TGCGCCAGCAGCCAAGGACGCCTTATCGCGGCCAAAAACATTCAGTACTTC. It codes for CASSQGRLIAAKNIQYF.

Comments on this clone: At the DNA level, this CDR3 is encoded by other sequences in the same sample as well. V is TRBV7-2 and J is TRBJ1-3, with 7 bases fitting TRBD1. Germline V lookup: CDR1 SGHTA, CDR2 FQGNSA. The CDR3 contains 14 residues. The junction had 4 bases not matched to a gene; V was cut back by 6 bases and J by 2 bases. CDR3 nucleotide sequence: TGTGCCAGCAGTCCACAGGGGACTGGAAACACCATATATTTT. This codes for CASSPQGTGNTIYF.

The chain couples TRBV15 to TRBJ1-3; D is uncertain. Per germline, CDR1 LNHNV and CDR2 YYDKDF (reference sequence). The CDR3 consists of 16 residues. The ends were cut back, 2 bases at V and 0 bases at J, with 11 bases in the middle. The CDR3: CATSRHRRNSGNTIYF. The CDR3, as DNA: TGTGCCACCAGCAGACATCGGAGAAACTCTGGAAACACCATATATTTT.